The 12 T cell receptor beta chains below come from one sample, sequenced in a study of blood T cell repertoires in COVID-19. Using immunoSEQ multiplex PCR, the repertoire was profiled, and TCRdb retains in-frame clones only, with some absent. The data show roughly 120,000 clones, about 83% seen once. Sequenced: peripheral blood. The receptor source for this set is a man between 65 and 79 years old with acute or convalescent COVID-19.

This chain links TRBV18 with TRBJ2-1; TRBD2 agrees at 7 bases. Germline-derived CDR1 and CDR2 are KGHSH and LQKENI. V was pared by 2 bases and J by 7 bases, with 5 bases of the junction left unmatched. The CDR3 extends over 14 amino acids. The CDR3 here is CASSPMGGRNEQFF. CDR3 DNA sequence: TGTGCCAGCTCACCAATGGGAGGGAGGAATGAGCAGTTCTTC.

The chain joins TRBV18 to TRBJ1-1, with 10 bases lining up with TRBD1. This CDR3 is 17 amino acids long. The V and J ends lost 3 bases and 3 bases, in that order; junction bases with no gene match: 10. Germline V lookup: CDR1 KGHSH, CDR2 LQKENI. Here the CDR3 DNA reads TGTGCCAGCTCACCGCAAAGAAGGGGACAGGGGTACACTGAAGCTTTCTTT. The encoded protein is CASSPQRRGQGYTEAFF.

V usage is TRBV27 and J usage is TRBJ1-4; 7 nucleotides align to TRBD1. The CDR3 is 14 residues long. Losses at the gene ends were 5 bases for V and 8 bases for J; bases not matched to a gene: 8. Per the germline V gene, CDR1 is MNHEY and CDR2 is SMNVEV (reference sequence). The CDR3 nucleotides are TGTGCCAGCAGTCCCTCCGGGACAGCCGAAAAACTGTTTTTT. This encodes CASSPSGTAEKLFF.

This chain uses TRBV23-1 with TRBJ2-7, with 9 bases lining up with TRBD2. TRBV23-1 belongs to the ORF category, with a function that is uncertain. Losses at the gene ends were 1 base for V and 4 bases for J; bases not matched to a gene: 26. CDR3 length: 22 amino acids. The CDR3 nucleotides read TGCGCCAGCAGTCAATTTAGGGGGGTCAGAGGCTCAGGCGGGAGGGCTCAATACGAGCAGTACTTC. Protein sequence: CASSQFRGVRGSGGRAQYEQYF.

The chain combines TRBV12-3 or TRBV12-4 with TRBJ1-2; 8 bases match TRBD1. This CDR3 contains 13 residues. J was trimmed by 4 bases and V by 8 bases; bases with no gene match: 6. The CDR3 spells CASAPGQAYGYTF. CDR3 DNA sequence: TGTGCCAGCGCCCCGGGACAGGCCTATGGCTACACCTTC.

The genes are TRBV7-2 and TRBJ1-1; D is uncertain. CDR1 and CDR2 (germline): SGHTA, FQGNSA. V shed 6 bases and J shed 0 bases, with 5 bases lying between them. The CDR3 contains 12 residues. CDR3 region: CASSPVNTEAFF. DNA of the CDR3: TGTGCCAGCAGTCCGGTGAACACTGAAGCTTTCTTT.

V is TRBV7-2 and J is TRBJ1-4; D unclear. The CDR3 is made up of 14 amino acids. Germline CDR1 SGHTA, CDR2 FQGNSA. V was trimmed by 4 bases and J by 1 base, leaving 7 bases between them. DNA of the CDR3: TGTGCCAGCAGCTCGGGAGGAACTAATGAAAAACTGTTTTTT. Translated: CASSSGGTNEKLFF.

This chain links TRBV13 with TRBJ1-6; 9 nucleotides match TRBD1. The CDR3 is 14 residues long. Germline V lookup: CDR1 PRHDT, CDR2 FYEKMQ (reference sequence). After removal of 5 bases from V and 7 bases from J, the junction contained 3 bases not matched to a gene. The CDR3 coding sequence is TGTGCCAGCAGCCCCGACAGGGGGAATTCACCCCTCCACTTT. It yields the protein CASSPDRGNSPLHF.

This clone was observed a few times. This chain uses TRBV19 with TRBJ1-5; 9 bases fit TRBD1. CDR1 and CDR2 (germline): LNHDA, SQIVND (reference sequence). Trimming removed 8 bases from V and 0 bases from J; junction bases left unmatched: 11. This CDR3 has 17 residues. This chain's CDR3 is CASPWGTGFHSNQPQHF. CDR3 nucleotides: TGTGCCAGTCCCTGGGGGACAGGGTTTCATAGCAATCAGCCCCAGCATTTT.

This clone turned up a few times. The chain employs TRBV5-1 and TRBJ1-1, with a possible D match to TRBD1 (6 bases). Trimming took 5 bases from V and 8 from J, leaving 13 bases between them. Germline values: CDR1 SGHRS, CDR2 YFSETQ. There are 12 residues in the CDR3. The CDR3 nucleotides read TGCGCCAGCAGACCGGACAGAACAGAAGCTTTCTTT. Translated, it gives CASRPDRTEAFF.

V gene TRBV7-6 combines with J gene TRBJ1-1; 7 nucleotides align to TRBD1. CDR3 length: 14 residues. The germline gives CDR1 SGHVS, CDR2 FNYEAQ. V shed 4 bases and J 4 bases; nucleotides not matched to a gene: 6. The DNA of the CDR3 is TGTGCCAGCAGCTCGGGACAGACTTTCACTGAAGCTTTCTTT. This translates into CASSSGQTFTEAFF.

This rearrangement joins TRBV4-1 to TRBJ1-6; D is ambiguous. Trimming removed 0 bases at V and 10 bases at J, with 19 bases between. Germline loops: CDR1 MGHRA, CDR2 YSYEKL. The CDR3 spans 17 residues. Here the CDR3 DNA reads TGCGCCAGCAGCCAAGACCCGATATTTGCGGGCGGATCACCCCTCCACTTT. Protein product: CASSQDPIFAGGSPLHF.